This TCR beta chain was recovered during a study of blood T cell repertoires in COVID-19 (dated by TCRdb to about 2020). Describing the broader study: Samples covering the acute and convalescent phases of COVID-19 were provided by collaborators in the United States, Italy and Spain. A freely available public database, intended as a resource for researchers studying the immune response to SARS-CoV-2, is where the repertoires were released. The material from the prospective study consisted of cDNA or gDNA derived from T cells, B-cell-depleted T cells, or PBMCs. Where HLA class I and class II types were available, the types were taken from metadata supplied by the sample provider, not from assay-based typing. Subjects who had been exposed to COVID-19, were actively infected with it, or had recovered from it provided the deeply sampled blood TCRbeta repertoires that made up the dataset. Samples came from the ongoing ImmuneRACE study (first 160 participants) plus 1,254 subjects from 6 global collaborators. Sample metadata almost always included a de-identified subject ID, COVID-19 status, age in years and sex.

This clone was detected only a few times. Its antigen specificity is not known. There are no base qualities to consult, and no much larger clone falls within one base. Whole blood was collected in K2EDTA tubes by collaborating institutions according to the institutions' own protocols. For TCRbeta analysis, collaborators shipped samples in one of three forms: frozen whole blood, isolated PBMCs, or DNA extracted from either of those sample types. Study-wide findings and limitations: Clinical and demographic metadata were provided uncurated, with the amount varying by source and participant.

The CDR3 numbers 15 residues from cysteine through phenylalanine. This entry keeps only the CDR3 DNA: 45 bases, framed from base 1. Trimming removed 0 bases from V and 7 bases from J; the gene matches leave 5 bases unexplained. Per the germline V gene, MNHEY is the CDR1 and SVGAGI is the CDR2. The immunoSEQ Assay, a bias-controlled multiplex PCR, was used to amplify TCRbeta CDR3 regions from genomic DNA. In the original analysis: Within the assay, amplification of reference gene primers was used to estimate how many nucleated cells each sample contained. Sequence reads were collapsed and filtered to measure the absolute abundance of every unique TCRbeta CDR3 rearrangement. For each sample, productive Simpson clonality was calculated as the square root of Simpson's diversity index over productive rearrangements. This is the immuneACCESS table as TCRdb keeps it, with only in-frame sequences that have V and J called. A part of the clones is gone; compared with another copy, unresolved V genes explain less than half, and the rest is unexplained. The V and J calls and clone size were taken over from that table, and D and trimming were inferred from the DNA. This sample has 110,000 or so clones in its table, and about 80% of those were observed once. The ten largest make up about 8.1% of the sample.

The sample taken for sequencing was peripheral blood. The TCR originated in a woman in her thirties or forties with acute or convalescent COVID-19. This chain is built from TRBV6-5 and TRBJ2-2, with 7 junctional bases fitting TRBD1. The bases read TGTGCCAGCAGTTACTCTGAGGGGGCGATCGGGGAGCTGTTTTTT. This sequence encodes CASSYSEGAIGELFF.